This TCR beta chain was recovered during a study of blood T cell repertoires in COVID-19. About the research overall: Some COVID-19 samples were acute and others convalescent; all came from the United States, Italy and Spain. T cells, B-cell-depleted T cells, or PBMCs provided the cDNA or gDNA that served as material.

From germline, CDR1 is MDHEN and CDR2 SYDVKM. V was clipped by 4 bases and J by 3 bases, with 13 bases between them. The length of the CDR3 is 15 residues. As originally analysed: Nucleated cell counts were estimated from reference gene primer amplification. Sequencing was performed with immunoSEQ multiplex PCR; in TCRdb, only in-frame clones are kept and a portion is missing. Clone size and V and J calls were adopted from that table, with D and trimming inferred from the DNA. This sample yields about 310,000 clones, of which roughly 84% are seen a single time; 1% belongs to the top ten. Input material: peripheral blood. The chain has TRBV28 and TRBJ1-5; a weak D match, TRBD1 (6 bases). This receptor was taken from a man aged 50-59 years with active or convalescent COVID-19. The CDR3: CASSSRGGYNQPQHF. CDR3 nucleotides: TGTGCCAGCAGTTCAAGGGGGGGATACAATCAGCCCCAGCATTTT.